This T cell receptor beta chain was recorded in a study of control samples from healthy donors and cancer patients. V dropped 5 bases and J dropped 8; count of bases not matched to a gene: 8. This CDR3 has 16 amino acids. From germline, CDR1 is MNHEY and CDR2 SMNVEV (reference sequence). Produced via immunoSEQ multiplex PCR; TCRdb's table is partial and in-frame only. The sample includes 75,000 to 100,000 clones, roughly 88% seen only once; the top ten take 13% to 15%. Sequencing used blood. The chain couples TRBV27 to TRBJ2-2; 13 bases align to TRBD2. The receptor's source is a man aged 25-45 years in good health. CDR3 loop: CASSELAGGIRGELFF. DNA of the CDR3: TGTGCCAGCAGTGAACTAGCGGGAGGGATTAGGGGGGAGCTGTTTTTT.